This is a list of T cell receptor beta chains from one sample in a study of identical twins. TCRdb re-derived calls from the 5' RACE reads in MiXCR, one entry per CDR3 protein. The data show 690,000 or so distinct CDR3 sequences, 8% to 9% seen once. These data were also reused for a study on yellow fever vaccine responses in identical twins.

Sequencing was carried out using PBMCs. These TCRs come from a woman aged 18 to 35 in good health. Each CDR3 is given with its conserved first and last residue. D genes are given only for firm matches. Clone size is not always given. Where it is, it says once, few, many or a class for expanded clones.

V: TRBV6-5; size: few; D: .; J: TRBJ1-4; DNA: TGTGCCAGCAGTTTGACAGGAAAAGTTGCAACTAATGAAAAACTGTTTTTT; CDR3: CASSLTGKVATNEKLFF
V: TRBV14; size: .; D: TRBD2; J: TRBJ2-7; DNA: TGTGCCAGCAGCCATCGGACTAGCGGGAGGTACGAGCAGTACTTC; CDR3: CASSHRTSGRYEQYF
V: TRBV7-2; size: few; D: TRBD2; J: TRBJ2-1; DNA: TGTGCCAGCCGCCGACTAGCGGGAGGACTCAATGAGCAGTTCTTC; CDR3: CASRRLAGGLNEQFF
V: TRBV4-1; size: .; D: .; J: TRBJ2-7; DNA: TGCGCCAGCAGCCACCTTTTTCCAGGGCTAGGCTACGAGCAGTACTTC; CDR3: CASSHLFPGLGYEQYF
V: TRBV5-1; size: many; D: TRBD2; J: TRBJ2-3; DNA: TGCGCCAGCAGCTTAGTAGCGGGGTCTACGCAGTATTTT; CDR3: CASSLVAGSTQYF
V: TRBV20-1; size: many; D: .; J: TRBJ2-7; DNA: TGCAGTGCTAGATCGACTTACGAGCAGTACTTC; CDR3: CSARSTYEQYF
V: TRBV7-9; size: .; D: TRBD2; J: TRBJ2-3; DNA: TGTGCCAGCAGACAAACTAGCGGCGCCTACACAGATACGCAGTATTTT; CDR3: CASRQTSGAYTDTQYF
V: TRBV5-1; size: few; D: .; J: TRBJ1-2; DNA: TGCGCCAGCAGCTACGGACCTAACTATGGCTACACCTTC; CDR3: CASSYGPNYGYTF
V: TRBV5-1; size: many; D: TRBD1; J: TRBJ2-5; DNA: TGCGCCAGCAGCAAAGGACAGGGGCAAGAGACCCAGTACTTC; CDR3: CASSKGQGQETQYF
V: TRBV11-2; size: .; D: .; J: TRBJ2-5; DNA: TGTGCCAGCAGCTTAGCGGCGGCGCCGTGGACCCAGTACTTC; CDR3: CASSLAAAPWTQYF
V: TRBV20-1; size: few; D: .; J: TRBJ2-5; DNA: TGCAGTGCTAGAGCTGGGGGGAGCCAAGAGACCCAGTACTTC; CDR3: CSARAGGSQETQYF
V: TRBV6-4; size: many; D: .; J: TRBJ2-3; DNA: TGTGCCAGCAGTGACTCGGGGTCGGCAGATACGCAGTATTTT; CDR3: CASSDSGSADTQYF
V: TRBV7-2; size: few; D: TRBD2; J: TRBJ2-5; DNA: TGTGCCAGCGGAGGGGGACTAGCGGGAGGGCGAGAGACCCAGTACTTC; CDR3: CASGGGLAGGRETQYF
V: TRBV3-1; size: few; D: TRBD2; J: TRBJ2-7; DNA: TGTGCCAGCAGCCACGGAGGACTAGCGGCGTACTACGAGCAGTACTTC; CDR3: CASSHGGLAAYYEQYF
V: TRBV10-1; size: .; D: TRBD2; J: TRBJ2-5; DNA: TGCGCCAGCAGTGCCCACCCCGGGACTAGCGGCCAAGAGACCCAGTACTTC; CDR3: CASSAHPGTSGQETQYF
V: TRBV20-1; size: .; D: .; J: TRBJ2-5; DNA: TGCAGTGCTAGAGATCGCCGACTAGGGGGACGTAGGACCCAGTACTTC; CDR3: CSARDRRLGGRRTQYF
V: TRBV29-1; size: few; D: .; J: TRBJ1-1; DNA: TGCAGCGTTGAAGATCGGAGGGGGGGCTTCAACACTGAAGCTTTCTTT; CDR3: CSVEDRRGGFNTEAFF
V: TRBV28; size: few; D: TRBD2; J: TRBJ2-7; DNA: TGTGCCAGCAGCGTCACTAGCGGGAGCATCAACGAGCAGTACTTC; CDR3: CASSVTSGSINEQYF
V: TRBV6-5; size: .; D: TRBD1; J: TRBJ2-7; DNA: TGTGCCAGCAGTTATCCGGCAGGGGGCTCGTACGAGCAGTACTTC; CDR3: CASSYPAGGSYEQYF
V: TRBV20-1; size: many; D: .; J: TRBJ1-1; DNA: TGCCCTGAGGGAACTGAAGCTTTCTTT; CDR3: CPEGTEAFF
V: TRBV2; size: .; D: .; J: TRBJ2-4; DNA: TGTGCCAGCAGCGAGGACGGGTCAGCCAAAAACATTCAGTACTTC; CDR3: CASSEDGSAKNIQYF
V: TRBV6-2/TRBV6-3; size: few; D: TRBD1; J: TRBJ2-1; DNA: TGTGCCAGCAGTTACCAAAGACAGGGCAATGAGCAGTTCTTC; CDR3: CASSYQRQGNEQFF
V: TRBV20-1; size: .; D: TRBD1; J: TRBJ2-1; DNA: TGCAGTGCTAGGGGACAGGGGAGAGTCGCTGGCCACTACAATGAGCAGTTCTTC; CDR3: CSARGQGRVAGHYNEQFF
V: TRBV7-2; size: .; D: .; J: TRBJ2-5; DNA: TGTGCCAGCAGCCCGCCGTGGGACCGGGGGACCCAGTACTTC; CDR3: CASSPPWDRGTQYF
V: TRBV10-1; size: few; D: .; J: TRBJ1-4; DNA: TGCGCCAGCAGTGATCCAGGGACTGCTAATGAAAAACTGTTTTTT; CDR3: CASSDPGTANEKLFF
V: TRBV12-3/TRBV12-4; size: many; D: TRBD2; J: TRBJ2-3; DNA: TGTGCCAGCAGTTTAGCTAGCGGGGGGCAAGATACGCAGTATTTT; CDR3: CASSLASGGQDTQYF
V: TRBV5-1; size: many; D: TRBD1; J: TRBJ2-3; DNA: TGTGCCAGCAGTCGCGGGACAGGGAACACAGATACGCAGTATTTT; CDR3: CASSRGTGNTDTQYF
V: TRBV6-5; size: .; D: TRBD2; J: TRBJ2-1; DNA: TGTGCCAGCAGACTTACTAGCGGGAGGGACAATGAGCAGTTCTTC; CDR3: CASRLTSGRDNEQFF
V: TRBV7-9; size: many; D: .; J: TRBJ1-1; DNA: TGTGCCAGCAGCGTTCCGAGTTCACGGTGGGACACTGAAGCTTTCTTT; CDR3: CASSVPSSRWDTEAFF
V: TRBV2; size: .; D: .; J: TRBJ2-6; DNA: TGTGCCAGCAGAGAACAGGGCTCTGGGGCCAACGTCCTGACTTTC; CDR3: CASREQGSGANVLTF
V: TRBV7-9; size: few; D: .; J: TRBJ1-1; DNA: TGTGCCAGCAGCTTCTACCGGGTACAGGACCCTCCCCAAGCTTTCTTT; CDR3: CASSFYRVQDPPQAFF
V: TRBV2; size: once; D: TRBD1; J: TRBJ2-7; DNA: TGTGCCAGCGTGGGGGACAGGGGCACAGCCTACGAGCAGTACTTC; CDR3: CASVGDRGTAYEQYF
V: TRBV10-3; size: .; D: TRBD2; J: TRBJ2-3; DNA: TGTGCCATCAGTGAGCTAGCGGGAGGGCCCCCAGATACGCAGTATTTT; CDR3: CAISELAGGPPDTQYF
V: TRBV5-1; size: few; D: TRBD1; J: TRBJ1-2; DNA: TGCGCCAGCAGCTTGGCCCAGGGACAGGAAAGAAACTATGGCTACACCTTC; CDR3: CASSLAQGQERNYGYTF
V: TRBV2; size: few; D: .; J: TRBJ1-1; DNA: TGTGCCAGCAGTGACAAGCACCGGGCAGACACTGAAGCTTTCTTT; CDR3: CASSDKHRADTEAFF
V: TRBV5-1; size: .; D: TRBD2; J: TRBJ2-3; DNA: TGCGCCAGCAGCGCGCAGACTAGCGGGGCCACAGATACGCAGTATTTT; CDR3: CASSAQTSGATDTQYF
V: TRBV20-1; size: .; D: .; J: TRBJ1-1; DNA: TGCAGTGCTAGAGATGAGGGGGGCTCAAAGTCGGGAGCTTTCTTT; CDR3: CSARDEGGSKSGAFF
V: TRBV12-3/TRBV12-4; size: few; D: TRBD1; J: TRBJ1-5; DNA: TGTGCCAGCAGTCCGGGACAGGGGAAGAGCAATCAGCCCCAGCATTTT; CDR3: CASSPGQGKSNQPQHF
V: TRBV5-1; size: few; D: .; J: TRBJ2-2; DNA: TGCGCCAGCAGCTTGGCCTGGACAGCCGCTGAAGTCGGGGAGCTGTTTTTT; CDR3: CASSLAWTAAEVGELFF
V: TRBV20-1; size: few; D: .; J: TRBJ2-2; DNA: TGCAGTGCTAGAGATAATTCCGGGGTTAGGACCGGGGAGCTGTTTTTT; CDR3: CSARDNSGVRTGELFF
V: TRBV3-1; size: .; D: TRBD2; J: TRBJ2-3; DNA: TGTGCCAGCAGCCAAGTCCTAGCGGGATCAGGGGATACGCAGTATTTT; CDR3: CASSQVLAGSGDTQYF
V: TRBV20-1; size: many; D: .; J: TRBJ1-6; DNA: TGCAGTGCTAGAGGGTGGACAAATGAAGTGGCTAATTCACCCCTCCACTTT; CDR3: CSARGWTNEVANSPLHF
V: TRBV6-2/TRBV6-3; size: .; D: .; J: TRBJ2-1; DNA: TGTGCCAGCAGCCGGGACCACTACAATGAGCAGTTCTTC; CDR3: CASSRDHYNEQFF
V: TRBV6-2/TRBV6-3; size: many; D: .; J: TRBJ2-1; DNA: TGTGCCAGCAGTTCGGACTTTTTTGGTGTTCGATCCTACAATGAGCAGTTCTTC; CDR3: CASSSDFFGVRSYNEQFF
V: TRBV27; size: many; D: .; J: TRBJ2-7; DNA: TGTGCCAGCAGTTTTCAAACAGGGAGCGAGCAGTACTTC; CDR3: CASSFQTGSEQYF
V: TRBV24-1; size: many; D: TRBD2; J: TRBJ2-1; DNA: TGTGCCACCAGTGATCCGACGGGAGGGGACAATGAGCAGTTCTTC; CDR3: CATSDPTGGDNEQFF